The 24 T cell receptor beta chains below come from one sample, sequenced in a study of blood T cell repertoires in COVID-19. This table comes from immunoSEQ multiplex PCR, and its TCRdb copy is limited to in-frame clones, with some not included. The table lists about 670,000 clones, approximately 90% of them singletons. Sample: peripheral blood. These receptor sequences come from a woman in her late teens or twenties with acute or convalescent COVID-19.

CDR3 bases: TGTGCCAGCAGTTGGACAGGGACTTCAGGTACGCAGTATTTT. Translated, it gives CASSWTGTSGTQYF. The chain couples TRBV14 to TRBJ2-3, with 8 bases lining up with TRBD1. Germline V lookup: CDR1 SGHDN, CDR2 FVKESK. The CDR3 totals 14 residues. V was pared by 6 bases and J by 8 bases, with 10 bases of the junction left unmatched.

V is TRBV7-3 and J is TRBJ2-7; D perhaps matches TRBD2 (6 bases). The V and J ends lost 0 bases and 3 bases respectively, with 6 bases between them. Looked up from germline, CDR1 is SGHTA and CDR2 is FQGTGA. The CDR3 totals 13 residues. This chain's CDR3 is CASSLTEGYEQYF. CDR3 DNA: TGTGCCAGCAGCTTAACGGAGGGCTACGAGCAGTACTTC.

This rearrangement joins TRBV7-9 to TRBJ2-2; 9 bases agree with TRBD2. There are 17 residues in the CDR3. In germline, CDR1 is SEHNR, CDR2 FQNEAQ (reference sequence). J lost 4 bases, V lost 8 bases, and 14 bases had no gene match. Here the CDR3 reads CASGAPERGVFTGELFF. For the CDR3, the DNA is TGTGCCAGCGGGGCCCCTGAGCGGGGGGTCTTCACCGGGGAGCTGTTTTTT.

This chain uses TRBV6-1 with TRBJ1-2, with TRBD1 as a possible D gene (6 bases). Germline lookup yields CDR1 MNHNS and CDR2 SASEGT. This CDR3 has 14 amino acids. V was pared by 0 bases and J by 5 bases, with 10 bases between. CDR3 in DNA: TGTGCCAGCAGTGAAGCTGGACAGAGATATGGCTACACCTTC. It translates to CASSEAGQRYGYTF.

The gene calls are TRBV24-1 and TRBJ1-3; 8 positions agree with TRBD1. The CDR3 runs 13 residues. With 9 bases clipped from V and 4 bases from J, the junction kept 4 bases outside the gene matches. Per the germline V gene, CDR1 is KGHDR and CDR2 is SFDVKD. The CDR3 nucleotides are TGTGCCACCGCAGGGGGCGCGGGAAACACCATATATTTT. Translating gives CATAGGAGNTIYF.

V and J are TRBV20-1 and TRBJ2-6, with D hard to call. The V and J ends lost 5 bases and 6 bases respectively, with 5 bases between them. CDR1 and CDR2 from the germline V gene are DFQATT and SNEGSKA (reference sequence). The CDR3 is made up of 11 amino acids. The CDR3 region is CSAPKANVLTF. CDR3 DNA: TGCAGTGCTCCCAAGGCCAACGTCCTGACTTTC.

This sequence joins TRBV5-1 and TRBJ1-2; 7 bases fit TRBD1. In germline, CDR1 is SGHRS, CDR2 YFSETQ. The V and J ends lost 0 bases and 8 bases, in that order; junction bases with no gene match: 7. The CDR3 is 14 amino acids. The CDR3 region has the DNA TGCGCCAGCAGCTTGGCACAGGGGACGAGGGGCTACACCTTC. As protein: CASSLAQGTRGYTF.

This chain connects TRBV15 to TRBJ1-2, with D perhaps TRBD1 (6 bases). In germline, CDR1 is LNHNV, CDR2 YYDKDF (reference sequence). The V end was cut by 1 base, the J end by 4 bases, with 10 bases between. The CDR3 has 14 amino acids. CDR3 nucleotides: TGTGCCACCAGCAGAGGGACAGACACCTATGGCTACACCTTC. Protein sequence: CATSRGTDTYGYTF. The full variable domain, rest sourced from reference TRBV15 and TRBJ1-2, is DAMVIQNPRYQVTQFGKPVTLSCSQTLNHNVMYWYQQKSSQAPKLLFHYYDKDFNNEADTPDNFQSRRPNTSFCFLDIRSPGLGDTAMYLCATSRGTDTYGYTFGSGTRLTVV.

V and J are TRBV28 and TRBJ1-5, with 10 bases matching TRBD1. The CDR3 has 15 amino acids. The trim removed 7 bases at V and 5 bases at J, leaving 8 bases unmatched. CDR1 is MDHEN and CDR2 is SYDVKM in the germline V gene. The DNA of the CDR3 is TGTGCCAGCACCCCCCGGGACAGGGGCTATCAGCCCCAGCATTTT. It translates to CASTPRDRGYQPQHF.

The chain carries TRBV7-2 and TRBJ1-1; D not certain. The V gene's germline CDR1 is SGHTA and CDR2 FQGNSA. The CDR3 is 15 residues long. The V end lost 3 bases, the J end lost 0 bases, and 11 bases lay between the germline ends. CDR3 sequence (DNA): TGTGCCAGCAGCTTCCGGACGGGGATGAACACTGAAGCTTTCTTT. It yields the protein CASSFRTGMNTEAFF.

The gene calls are TRBV3-1 (or the pseudogene TRBV3-2) and TRBJ2-1, with 7 bases aligning to TRBD1. V shed 2 bases, J shed 9 bases, and the junction held 4 bases outside the gene matches. This CDR3 contains 13 residues. Per germline, CDR1 LGHDT and CDR2 YNNKEL (reference sequence). DNA for the CDR3: TGTGCCAGCAGCCAAAGGGGGCTGGCTGAGCAGTTCTTC. Its translation: CASSQRGLAEQFF.

The CDR3 coding sequence is TGTGCCAGTAGCCGACGCGACAGCACCCTAGCCAAAAACATTCAGTACTTC. Residues: CASSRRDSTLAKNIQYF. This chain connects TRBV19 to TRBJ2-4, with a tentative D call TRBD1 (5 bases). The CDR3 extends over 17 amino acids. Per germline, CDR1 LNHDA and CDR2 SQIVND (reference sequence). V lost 6 bases, J lost 0 bases, and 18 bases lay in between.

V and J are TRBV5-5 and TRBJ1-3; D gene ambiguous. The CDR3 extends over 15 amino acids. Trimming shortened V by 2 bases and J by 1 base, and 10 bases separated the two germline ends. Germline lookup yields CDR1 SGHKS and CDR2 YYEKEE (reference sequence). The CDR3 region has the DNA TGTGCCAGCAGCTTTGCCTCCTATTCTGGAAACACCATATATTTT. Translation gives CASSFASYSGNTIYF.

This rearrangement joins TRBV3-1 (or the pseudogene TRBV3-2) to TRBJ2-3; the D is unclear. Between the trimmed V and J ends, which lost 3 bases and 3 bases, there was a span of 7 bases. This CDR3 has 13 amino acids. The germline gives CDR1 LGHDT, CDR2 YNNKEL (reference sequence). The CDR3 is CASSQNGTDTQYF. The DNA of the CDR3 is TGTGCCAGCAGCCAGAACGGGACAGATACGCAGTATTTT.

V usage is TRBV9 and J usage is TRBJ1-5; possibly TRBD1 for D (5 bases). Germline loops: CDR1 SGDLS, CDR2 YYNGEE. The CDR3 runs 16 residues. Trimming removed 4 bases at V and 0 bases at J, with 14 bases between. The CDR3 bases are TGTGCCAGCAGCCCCCAGACAGAAAATAGCAATCAGCCCCAGCATTTT. Translating it yields CASSPQTENSNQPQHF.

V and J are TRBV11-2 and TRBJ2-2; 7 bases line up with TRBD1. The CDR3 totals 16 residues. In germline, CDR1 is SGHAT, CDR2 FQNNGV. V lost 6 bases to trimming and J lost 1 base; unmatched junction nucleotides: 8. CDR3: CASRRPGQWNTGELFF. The CDR3 DNA follows: TGTGCCAGCAGACGTCCGGGACAGTGGAACACCGGGGAGCTGTTTTTT.

The chain joins TRBV28 to TRBJ2-1; TRBD2 aligns across 13 bases. This CDR3 comprises 15 residues. The V gene end was trimmed by 9 bases and the J gene end by 11 bases; junction bases not matched to a gene: 13. Germline lookup yields CDR1 MDHEN and CDR2 SYDVKM. The CDR3 loop is CASCSGTSGTSKQFF. DNA for the CDR3: TGTGCCAGTTGTTCCGGGACTAGCGGGACTTCTAAGCAGTTCTTC.

The genes are TRBV6-1 and TRBJ2-3; the D is unclear. The V and J ends lost 2 bases and 4 bases respectively, with 10 bases between them. The CDR3 totals 14 residues. Per germline, CDR1 MNHNS and CDR2 SASEGT. CDR3 sequence reads: CASSEPHRADTQYF. DNA of the CDR3: TGTGCCAGCAGTGAACCCCATCGGGCAGATACGCAGTATTTT.

This chain links TRBV6-5 with TRBJ1-2, with 8 nucleotides matching TRBD1. Germline-derived CDR1 and CDR2 are MNHEY and SVGAGI. With V trimmed by 5 bases and J by 4 bases, 9 bases remained unmatched. This CDR3 region has 15 residues. The DNA for the CDR3 is TGTGCCAGCAGTAAAAGGGACAGGCCGACCTATGGCTACACCTTC. Residues: CASSKRDRPTYGYTF.

The chain is built from TRBV6-5 and TRBJ2-7, with D tentatively TRBD1 (6 bases). This CDR3 comprises 14 residues. Per the germline V gene, CDR1 is MNHEY and CDR2 is SVGAGI. V was shortened by 6 bases and J by 2 bases, with 14 bases between the two germline ends. The CDR3 loop is CASRTLGTTYEQYF. DNA of the CDR3: TGTGCCAGCAGGACTTTGGGGACAACCTACGAGCAGTACTTC.

The chain joins TRBV6-2 or TRBV6-3 to TRBJ2-2, with 10 bases that match TRBD2. The CDR3 is made up of 15 amino acids. The trim removed 4 bases at V and 7 bases at J, leaving 6 bases unmatched. Germline assignment: CDR1 MNHEY and CDR2 SVGEGT. CDR3 protein: CASSFGTSAVGELFF. CDR3 coding DNA: TGTGCCAGCAGTTTCGGGACTAGCGCGGTCGGGGAGCTGTTTTTT.

V is TRBV5-1 and J is TRBJ1-4; possible D gene TRBD1, 5 bases. The length of the CDR3 is 16 residues. CDR1 and CDR2 (germline): SGHRS, YFSETQ. Trimming took 6 bases from V and 3 from J, leaving 18 bases between them. The CDR3 DNA sequence: TGCGCCAGCAACCATCCCTCAGGGCGTCCTAATGAAAAACTGTTTTTT. Translation gives CASNHPSGRPNEKLFF.

The CDR3 is CATSDLTGGGTGELFF. In DNA form, the CDR3 reads TGTGCCACCAGTGATTTGACGGGGGGCGGCACCGGGGAGCTGTTTTTT. The genes are TRBV24-1 and TRBJ2-2; possibly TRBD2 for D (7 bases). Germline-derived CDR1 and CDR2 are KGHDR and SFDVKD. This CDR3 region has 16 residues. Trimming left V 0 bases short and J 4 bases short, with 11 bases between.

The table lists this clone with a few counts. The chain links TRBV30 to TRBJ1-2, with 8 bases that match TRBD1. Germline lookup yields CDR1 GTSNPN and CDR2 SVGIG (reference sequence). Trimming removed 3 bases from V and 2 bases from J; junction bases left unmatched: 11. This CDR3 is built from 16 residues. The CDR3 is CAWSGDRILSNYGYTF. The CDR3 region has the DNA TGTGCCTGGAGCGGGGACAGGATCCTATCCAACTATGGCTACACCTTC.